A single T cell receptor (beta chain) is shown here with its context. Germline trimming cut 4 bases from V and 6 bases from J; bases unmatched to any gene: 4. Germline assignment: CDR1 MDHEN and CDR2 SYDVKM. CDR3 length: 14 residues. This sample stems from a study of blood T cell repertoires in COVID-19. The wider study: Acute and convalescent COVID-19 specimens originated in the United States, Italy and Spain. Nucleic acid was either cDNA or gDNA, and it came from T cells, B-cell-depleted T cells, or PBMCs.

Repertoires were generated with immunoSEQ multiplex PCR, while TCRdb's copy carries only in-frame clones and drops some. The data contain roughly 20,000 clones, about 89% of them seen just once; the ten biggest clones take up 6%. J is TRBJ2-2 and V is TRBV28, with 8 nucleotides matching TRBD2. The sample taken for sequencing was peripheral blood. The clonotype comes from a human donor in a cohort sampled during active COVID-19. The CDR3 sequence: CASSSGLEAGELFF. The CDR3 coding sequence is TGTGCCAGCAGTTCGGGACTAGAGGCCGGGGAGCTGTTTTTT.